This T cell receptor beta chain was found in a study of blood T cells in healthy people across ages. J gave up 7 bases and V 0 bases, and 4 bases lay outside the gene matches. The CDR3 covers 14 residues. Germline V gene data show CDR1 as SGHAT and CDR2 as FQNNGV. PCR was performed a second time for about 6 to 12 cycles using a sample-barcoded 5' primer and a J-beta primer mix. A template-switch adaptor with 12 random nucleotides tagged each cDNA molecule. CDR3-containing paired-end reads numbered at least 2.5 million in each sample. MiXCR, applied by TCRdb to the 5' RACE reads, yields one record per CDR3 protein. Among 700,000 or so distinct CDR3 sequences listed, around two fifths were seen once. This clonotype has just a few counts.

The receptor was isolated from a man at least 80 years old in good health. The rearrangement uses TRBV11-2 and TRBJ1-2, with TRBD1 matching 8 bases. Sequencing input: blood. The CDR3 spells CASSLEGQGRGYTF. The CDR3 DNA reads as TGTGCCAGCAGCTTAGAAGGACAGGGACGTGGCTACACCTTC.